This entry concerns a single T cell receptor (beta chain). The sample is drawn from a study of blood T cell repertoires in COVID-19. Study summary: Samples representing acute and convalescent COVID-19 were sourced from the United States, Italy and Spain. PBMCs, B-cell-depleted T cells, or T cells were the source of the cDNA or gDNA that made up the material.

Authors' methods: Reference gene primer amplification gave nucleated cell count estimates. Measured with immunoSEQ multiplex PCR; TCRdb has only the in-frame clones, and not every one. That table is the source of V, J and clone size, and D and trimming were worked out from the DNA. In the table there are roughly 350,000 clones, 70% to 90% of which are singletons. The CDR3 contains 15 residues. The germline V gene encodes CDR1 KGHSH and CDR2 LQKENI. Trimming took off 5 bases at V and 3 bases at J, with 15 bases between the two ends. The sequencing input was peripheral blood. This sequence joins TRBV18 and TRBJ2-3, with D possibly matching TRBD1 (6 bases). The sequence came from a woman in her fifties or sixties with active or convalescent COVID-19. CDR3 nucleotide sequence: TGTGCCAGCTCAGATGGGGGCCAGGGGACAGATACGCAGTATTTT. The encoded protein is CASSDGGQGTDTQYF.